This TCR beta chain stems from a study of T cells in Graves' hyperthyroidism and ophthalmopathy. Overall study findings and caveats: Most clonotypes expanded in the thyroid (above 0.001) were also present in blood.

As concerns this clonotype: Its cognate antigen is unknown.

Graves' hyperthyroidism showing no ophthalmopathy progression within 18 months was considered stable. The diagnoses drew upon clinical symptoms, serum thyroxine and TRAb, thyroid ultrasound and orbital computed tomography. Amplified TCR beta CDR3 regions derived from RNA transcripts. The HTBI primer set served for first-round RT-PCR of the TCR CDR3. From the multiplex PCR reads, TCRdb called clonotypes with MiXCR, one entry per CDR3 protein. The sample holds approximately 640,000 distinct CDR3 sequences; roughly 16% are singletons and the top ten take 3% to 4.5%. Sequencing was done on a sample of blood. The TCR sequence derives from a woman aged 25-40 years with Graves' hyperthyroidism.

The CDR3 DNA reads as TGTGCCACCAGTGATGCGGGATATCAGCCCCAGCATTTT. Translated: CATSDAGYQPQHF. The chain carries TRBV24-1 and TRBJ1-5, with D unclear. CDR3 length equals 13 residues. V was cut by 3 bases and J by 5 bases, with 7 bases left in between. Germline loops: CDR1 KGHDR, CDR2 SFDVKD.